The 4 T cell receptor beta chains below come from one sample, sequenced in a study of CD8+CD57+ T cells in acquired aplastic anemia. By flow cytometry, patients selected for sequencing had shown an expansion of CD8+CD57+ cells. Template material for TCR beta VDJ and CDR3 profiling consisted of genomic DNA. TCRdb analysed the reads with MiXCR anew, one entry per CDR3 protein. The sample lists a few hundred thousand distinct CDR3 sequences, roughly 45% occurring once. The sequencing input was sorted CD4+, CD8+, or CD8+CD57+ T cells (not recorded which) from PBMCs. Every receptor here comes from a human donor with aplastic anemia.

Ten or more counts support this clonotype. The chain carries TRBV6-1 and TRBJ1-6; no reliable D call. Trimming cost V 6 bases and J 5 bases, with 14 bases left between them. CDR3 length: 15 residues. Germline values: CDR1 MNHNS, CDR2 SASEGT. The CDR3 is CASSRGRADNSPLHF. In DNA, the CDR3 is TGTGCCAGCAGCCGAGGGAGAGCGGATAATTCACCCCTCCACTTT.

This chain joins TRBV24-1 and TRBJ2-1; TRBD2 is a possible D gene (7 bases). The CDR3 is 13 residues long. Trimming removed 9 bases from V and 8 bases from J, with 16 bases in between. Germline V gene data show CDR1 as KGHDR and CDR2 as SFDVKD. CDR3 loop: CATEGGGSHEQFF. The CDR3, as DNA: TGTGCCACCGAGGGGGGGGGAAGCCATGAGCAGTTCTTC.

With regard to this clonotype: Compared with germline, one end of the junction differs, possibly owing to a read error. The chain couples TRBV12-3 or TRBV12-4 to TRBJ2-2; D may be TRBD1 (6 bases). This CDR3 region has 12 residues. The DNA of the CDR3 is TGTGCCAGCAGTTACAGGGCCCGGGGAGCTGTTTTT. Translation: CASSYRARGAVF.

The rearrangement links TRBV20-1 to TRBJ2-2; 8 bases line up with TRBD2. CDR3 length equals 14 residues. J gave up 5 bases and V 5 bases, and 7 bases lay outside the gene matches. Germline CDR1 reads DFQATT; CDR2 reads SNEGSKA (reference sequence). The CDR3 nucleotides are TGCAGTGCTCTAAAGCGGGAGCGGACCGGGGAGCTGTTTTTT. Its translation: CSALKRERTGELFF.